These T cell receptor beta chains were read from a single sample in a study of radiotherapy plus CTLA-4 blockade in lung cancer. TCRdb keeps only in-frame clones here, not all; method: immunoSEQ multiplex PCR. This sample has about 62,000 clones, with 76% found just once. Specimen: peripheral blood, collected from a patient treated with radiotherapy plus ipilimumab. The receptors originated from a human donor with non-small cell lung cancer who had a complete response to radiotherapy plus ipilimumab. Both conserved end residues are part of each CDR3. D genes are given only for firm matches. Size values are once, few and many counts, or a class for expanded clones, and some rows have none.

j_call v_call d_call clone_size cdr3_nt cdr3_aa
TRBJ2-2 TRBV19 TRBD1 NA TGTGCCAGTAGTACGGCCGCAATACGACAGGGAACCACCGGGGAGCTGTTTTTT CASSTAAIRQGTTGELFF
TRBJ2-5 TRBV2 TRBD2 NA TGTGCCAGCAAGAGCAGCGGGAGTCAGGGGGAGACCCAGTACTTC CASKSSGSQGETQYF
TRBJ1-5 TRBV19 TRBD1 NA TGTGCCAGTAGTAGCCAGGGGGATTCGCCGAGGGGGCCCCAGCATTTT CASSSQGDSPRGPQHF
TRBJ1-1 TRBV18 NA NA TGTGCCAGCTCACCGCTTTCCCTATTCCCGTGGGGGGACACTGAAGCTTTCTTT CASSPLSLFPWGDTEAFF
TRBJ1-1 TRBV7-9 TRBD1 NA TGTGCCAGCAGCCCACCAAAACAGGGGGAAAATAGGGCCGCTGAAGCTTTCTTT CASSPPKQGENRAAEAFF
TRBJ1-1 TRBV6-1 NA NA TGTGCCAGCAGTAATTCCGGGGACACTGAGGCTTTCTTT CASSNSGDTEAFF
TRBJ1-1 TRBV7-9 TRBD1 NA TGTGCCAGCAGGCCGCAGGGGGCTTACACTGAAGCTTTCTTT CASRPQGAYTEAFF
TRBJ2-1 TRBV11-3 NA once TGTGCCAGCAGCTTAGGACTAGGAGGCGATGATGAGCAGTTCTTC CASSLGLGGDDEQFF
TRBJ1-5 TRBV7-9 TRBD1 NA TGTGCCAGCAGCTTGGCAGGGGGCTTCGGTCAGCCCCAGCATTTT CASSLAGGFGQPQHF
TRBJ1-6 TRBV5-1 TRBD1 few TGCGCCAGCAGCTTGGGAGGCAGGGGGAAGGAGGTCCTCCACTTT CASSLGGRGKEVLHF
TRBJ2-7 TRBV18 TRBD2 NA TGTGCCAGCTCACTGGGACTAGAGGGCGAGCAGTACTTC CASSLGLEGEQYF
TRBJ1-6 TRBV10-3 TRBD1 NA TGTGCCATCAGGGTAGGGACAGACAATAATTCCCCCCTCCACTTT CAIRVGTDNNSPLHF
TRBJ1-1 TRBV7-2 TRBD1 once TGTGCCAGCAGACGACAGGGAATGAACACTGAAGCTTTCTTT CASRRQGMNTEAFF
TRBJ1-5 TRBV7-2 TRBD1 few TGTGCCAGCAGCTCGTCCCGGGACAGAACCCAGCCCCAGCATTTT CASSSSRDRTQPQHF
TRBJ2-2 TRBV18 NA NA TGTGCCAGCTCAGTCGACTTAGACGGGGAGCTGTTTTTT CASSVDLDGELFF
TRBJ1-3 TRBV18 TRBD1 few TGTGCCAGCTCACCGACAGGGAGTGGAAACACCATATATTTT CASSPTGSGNTIYF
TRBJ2-7 TRBV11-2 TRBD1 NA TGTGCCAGCAGCTACCCACAGGGGGCGAAGGGCTCCTACGAGCAGTACTTC CASSYPQGAKGSYEQYF
TRBJ2-2 TRBV29-1 TRBD2 NA TGCAGCGCTCGGGGGACTACTAACACCGGGGAGCTGTTTTTT CSARGTTNTGELFF
TRBJ2-7 TRBV13 NA NA TGTGCCAGCAGCTCCCGGACAGTTGTCTACGAGCAGTACTTC CASSSRTVVYEQYF
TRBJ2-4 TRBV2 TRBD2 NA TGTGCCAGCAGTGCGGGCGGGGGAAACATTCAGTACTTC CASSAGGGNIQYF